This T cell receptor (beta chain) derives from a study of T-cell memory formation after mild COVID-19. Study information: Most TCR clusters belonged to a single donor. The study's findings and limits: Several responding clones turned up in pre-infection memory, indicating that cross-reactive memory may have taken part. CD4/CD8 balance held among clones contracting day 15 to 85, and later expanders leaned CD4+.

It was 5'RACE with constant-segment primers that produced the TCR alpha and TCR beta cDNA libraries, which carried sample barcodes and UMIs. TCRdb analysed the 5' RACE reads with MiXCR anew, one entry per CDR3 protein. Of around 320,000 distinct CDR3 sequences listed, approximately 19% are singletons. The germline V and J ends were trimmed by 0 bases and 0 bases, with 7 bases remaining between them. Germline CDR1 and CDR2: SGHRS and YFSETQ. This CDR3 region has 15 residues. On this clonotype itself: Antigen specificity is unknown.

Sequenced input: PBMCs or a T cell subset sorted from them (not recorded which). This chain links TRBV5-1 with TRBJ1-5; no clear D gene. This sequence originates from a man younger than 30 who had mild COVID-19 (a few samples of this study predate the infection). Cell type and time point are not known. The CDR3, as DNA: TGCGCCAGCAGCTTGGACCCAGGTAGCAATCAGCCCCAGCATTTT. It specifies CASSLDPGSNQPQHF.